These T cell receptor beta chains were read from a single sample in a study of shared clonotypes between healthy human individuals. Using immunoSEQ multiplex PCR, the repertoire was profiled, and TCRdb retains in-frame clones only, with some absent. Counted here are about 490,000 clones, about 79% occurring once; the ten biggest clones make up 10% to 15%. Sequenced material: PBMCs. The receptors here all came from a woman in her forties in good health. Some clones in this sample may be carry-over from other donors' samples. CDR3s include the opening cysteine and the closing phenylalanine or tryptophan. The order of the fields is V gene, J gene, CDR3 protein.

>TRBV28|TRBJ2-2
CASSLLRGELFF
>TRBV18|TRBJ1-5
CASSPRVDTDQPQHF
>TRBV19|TRBJ1-5
CASSLQGASQPQHF
>TRBV7-6|TRBJ2-3
CASSLVTGFADTQYF
>TRBV5-4|TRBJ2-5
CASSHRVGRETQYF
>TRBV19|TRBJ1-2
CASSMRRQRKGYTF
>TRBV9|TRBJ2-7
CASSVSRDSPYEQYF
>TRBV29-1|TRBJ1-1
CSVQAQRTGETEAFF
>TRBV5-1|TRBJ2-1
CASSPGLAGGLFYNEQFF
>TRBV28|TRBJ2-2
CASSFSATIALFF
>TRBV14|TRBJ1-1
CASSQAKGQGATEAFF
>TRBV2|TRBJ2-1
CASRPGLGAYNEQFF
>TRBV7-9|TRBJ1-5
CASSPGTRLGQPQHF
>TRBV29-1|TRBJ2-3
CSVSQGITDTQYF